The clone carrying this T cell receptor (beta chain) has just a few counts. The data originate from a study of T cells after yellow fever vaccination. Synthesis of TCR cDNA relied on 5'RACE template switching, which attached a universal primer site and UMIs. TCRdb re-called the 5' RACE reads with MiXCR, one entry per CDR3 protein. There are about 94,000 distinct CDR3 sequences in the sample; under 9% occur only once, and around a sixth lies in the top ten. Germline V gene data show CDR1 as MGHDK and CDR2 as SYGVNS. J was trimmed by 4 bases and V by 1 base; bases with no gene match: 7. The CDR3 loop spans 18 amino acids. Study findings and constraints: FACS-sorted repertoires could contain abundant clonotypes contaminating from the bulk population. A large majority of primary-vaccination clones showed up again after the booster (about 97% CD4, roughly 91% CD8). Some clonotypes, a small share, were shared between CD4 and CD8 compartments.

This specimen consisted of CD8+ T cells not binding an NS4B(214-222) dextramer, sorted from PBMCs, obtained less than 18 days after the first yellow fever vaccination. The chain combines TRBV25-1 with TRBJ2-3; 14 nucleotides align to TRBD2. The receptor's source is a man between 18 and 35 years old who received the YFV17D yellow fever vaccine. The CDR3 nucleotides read TGTGCCAGCAGTGAATCTCCGGGACTAGCGGGGGTGGCAGATACGCAGTATTTT. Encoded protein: CASSESPGLAGVADTQYF.